This T cell receptor (beta chain) is from a study of OX40 agonist ivuxolimab in advanced cancers. Study-wide background: Three patients, one with hepatocellular carcinoma and two with cutaneous melanoma, responded partially.

Baseline, cycle 4 day 1, and cycle 7 day 1 were the blood sampling points. Only in-frame clones appear in the TCRdb table, and some are missing; sequencing was by immunoSEQ multiplex PCR. This sample yields around 68,000 clones, of which 75% to 90% are seen a single time; roughly 2.5% belongs to the top ten. The origin of this receptor is an adult with an advanced solid tumor such as melanoma, head and neck, liver or kidney cancer. This specimen was CD4+ or CD8+ T cells sorted from blood, taken in a trial of the OX40 agonist ivuxolimab.

The CDR3, as DNA: TGTGCCAGCAGCGGCGGACAGGAGCGCACAGATACGCAGTATTTT. Protein sequence: CASSGGQERTDTQYF. The chain couples TRBV21-1 to TRBJ2-3; the table's D call of TRBD1 was not tested on the DNA. TRBV21-1 is termed a pseudogene. The CDR3 extends over 15 amino acids.